The 13 T cell receptor beta chains reported below all come from one sample, sequenced in a study of T-cell reconstitution after alpha-beta-depleted transplantation in children. As it was prepared, the TCRbeta library received unique molecular identifiers. TCRdb used MiXCR to reprocess the PCR reads, holding one entry per CDR3 protein. The repertoire includes 200,000 to 250,000 distinct CDR3 sequences, roughly 10% of them detected once, and around 6.2% sits in the top ten. The specimen comprised PBMCs from the stem cell graft donor, sampled from the stem cell graft. These receptors were taken from a human donor who donated a stem cell graft to a child with acute lymphoblastic leukemia.

This clonotype has a count of ten or more. The V gene is TRBV29-1, the J gene TRBJ2-3; 8 bases align to TRBD2. Trimming at V came to 3 bases and at J to 4 bases, leaving 3 bases not matched to a gene. This CDR3 is 13 amino acids long. In germline, CDR1 is SQVTM, CDR2 ANQGSEA. The CDR3 loop reads CSVDGAGADTQYF. Here the CDR3 DNA reads TGCAGCGTTGACGGAGCGGGGGCAGATACGCAGTATTTT.

This clonotype has at least ten counts. In DNA, the CDR3 is TGTGCCAGTACTACAGCTCGCGCAGGAAACACCATATATTTT. It yields the protein CASTTARAGNTIYF. J is TRBJ1-3 and V is TRBV19; D gene ambiguous. Trimming took off 7 bases at V and 4 bases at J, with 14 bases between the two ends. The CDR3 consists of 14 residues. Per the germline V gene, CDR1 is LNHDA and CDR2 is SQIVND (reference sequence).

This clonotype was seen many times. The chain couples TRBV5-5 to TRBJ2-1; maybe TRBD1 (5 bases). Germline CDR1 and CDR2: SGHKS and YYEKEE (reference sequence). There are 13 residues in the CDR3. Trimming took 4 bases from V and 7 from J, leaving 12 bases between them. CDR3 nucleotides: TGTGCCAGCAGCCTAATCAGGGCGAATGAGCAGTTCTTC. Protein sequence: CASSLIRANEQFF.

The sample holds a few counts of this clonotype. The chain joins TRBV4-3 to TRBJ1-2; D may be TRBD1 (5 bases). This CDR3 comprises 14 residues. V lost 1 base to trimming and J lost 4 bases, with 10 bases between them. Germline-derived CDR1 and CDR2 are LGHNA and YSLEER. The CDR3 region has the DNA TGCGCCAGCAGCCAAGCCGGGACTAGCTATGGCTACACCTTC. This translates into CASSQAGTSYGYTF.

The chain joins TRBV5-4 to TRBJ1-2; 8 positions agree with TRBD1. This CDR3 has 13 residues. Germline trimming cut 4 bases from V and 8 bases from J; bases unmatched to any gene: 7. Germline V lookup: CDR1 SGHNT, CDR2 YYREEE (reference sequence). The CDR3 DNA sequence: TGTGCCAGCAGCACACAGGGGGAAAGCGGCTACACCTTC. Translation: CASSTQGESGYTF. The complete variable domain, with remaining parts taken from reference TRBV5-4 and TRBJ1-2, reads ETGVTQSPTHLIKTRGQQVTLRCSSQSGHNTVSWYQQALGQGPQFIFQYYREEENGRGNFPPRFSGLQFPNYSSELNVNALELDDSALYLCASSTQGESGYTFGSGTRLTVV.

This clonotype was detected many times. V usage is TRBV29-1 and J usage is TRBJ1-1; D remains ambiguous. V gave up 5 bases and J gave up 1 base, with 8 bases separating them. From germline, CDR1 is SQVTM and CDR2 ANQGSEA. This CDR3 spans 12 amino acids. The CDR3 DNA follows: TGCAGCGTTATACTCACGAACACTGAAGCTTTCTTT. Residues: CSVILTNTEAFF.

The V and J genes are TRBV12-3 or TRBV12-4 and TRBJ2-1; 10 bases map to TRBD1. The CDR3 extends over 15 amino acids. V was clipped by 6 bases and J by 6 bases; unmatched bases: 8. The CDR3 DNA follows: TGTGCCAGCAGACCCCGGGACAGGGGTCGCAATGAGCAGTTCTTC. This translates into CASRPRDRGRNEQFF.

Only a few counts were recorded for this clonotype. This CDR3 reads CASSQESTPGNTIYF. CDR3 bases: TGCGCCAGCAGCCAAGAGTCCACCCCGGGAAACACCATATATTTT. The rearrangement joins TRBV4-1 to TRBJ1-3; the D is unclear. Trimming stripped 0 bases from V and 4 bases from J, with 10 bases between. The germline CDR1 and CDR2 sequences are MGHRA and YSYEKL. This CDR3 has 15 amino acids.

In this sample, this clonotype turned up a few times. The V gene is TRBV3-1, the J gene TRBJ2-3; TRBD2 aligns across 15 bases. The CDR3 totals 19 residues. CDR1 and CDR2 from the germline V gene are LGHDT and YNNKEL (reference sequence). V was pared by 7 bases and J by 0 bases, with 11 bases of the junction left unmatched. The CDR3 spells CASTEKGLAGGRSTDTQYF. CDR3 DNA sequence: TGTGCCAGCACCGAAAAGGGACTAGCGGGGGGACGAAGCACAGATACGCAGTATTTT.

This sequence joins TRBV5-1 and TRBJ2-7; D is perhaps TRBD2 (7 bases). The germline V and J ends were trimmed by 0 bases and 3 bases, with 19 bases remaining between them. Per the germline V gene, CDR1 is SGHRS and CDR2 is YFSETQ. The CDR3 has 17 amino acids. CDR3 nucleotides: TGCGCCAGCAGCTTGGCCGCGGGCGCGGGGGACAACTACGAGCAGTACTTC. This sequence encodes CASSLAAGAGDNYEQYF.

This clonotype was picked up many times. CDR3 bases: TGTGCCAGCGGCTATGGCAGGGGGGTCTATGGCTACACCTTC. Its protein product is CASGYGRGVYGYTF. J is TRBJ1-2 and V is TRBV27, with TRBD1 matching 7 bases. Germline assignment: CDR1 MNHEY and CDR2 SMNVEV (reference sequence). The CDR3 contains 14 residues. J was trimmed by 4 bases and V by 8 bases; bases with no gene match: 10.

This clonotype came up many times. The CDR3 spells CASSPEVGGNTIYF. The CDR3 DNA follows: TGCGCCAGCAGCCCCGAGGTAGGCGGAAACACCATATATTTT. This chain joins TRBV5-1 and TRBJ1-3; D remains ambiguous. CDR1 is SGHRS, CDR2 YFSETQ, per germline. V shed 4 bases and J shed 4 bases, with 12 bases lying between them. The CDR3 is 14 residues long.

This clonotype was counted at least ten times. The genes are TRBV11-2 and TRBJ2-3, with D tentatively TRBD1 (6 bases). CDR1 is SGHAT, CDR2 FQNNGV, per germline. The CDR3 totals 14 residues. V lost 4 bases and J 4 bases, leaving 12 bases between the germline ends. CDR3: CASSSGVFADTQYF. The CDR3 coding sequence is TGTGCCAGCAGCTCAGGGGTTTTTGCAGATACGCAGTATTTT.